Below, 29 T cell receptor beta chains from the same sample are listed, as sequenced in a study of shared clonotypes between healthy human individuals. Generated by immunoSEQ multiplex PCR, the TCRdb table keeps only in-frame clones and is missing some. The sample includes about 700,000 clones, around two thirds of them seen just once. The sequenced sample was memory CD4+ T cells sorted from blood. Specified subset: CD45RA-negative fraction. Every receptor here comes from a woman in her twenties or thirties in good health.

The chain couples TRBV28 to TRBJ1-1; D gene uncertain. This CDR3 contains 11 residues. V lost 3 bases, J lost 10 bases, and 9 bases lay in between. The germline gives CDR1 MDHEN, CDR2 SYDVKM. The CDR3 DNA reads as TGTGCCAGCAGTTTTTCCTGGACAGCTTTCTTT. Protein product: CASSFSWTAFF.

V and J are TRBV6-6 and TRBJ1-1, with a weak D call TRBD1 (5 bases). Germline CDR1 reads MNHNY; CDR2 reads SVGAGI (reference sequence). Trimming removed 6 bases at V and 5 bases at J, with 16 bases between. The CDR3 loop spans 14 amino acids. The DNA for the CDR3 is TGTGCCAGCAGACCGGGCCGGGGGTTTACTGAAGCTTTCTTT. Residues: CASRPGRGFTEAFF.

In DNA form, the CDR3 reads TGTGCCAGCAGTTTACCCCAGGGGGCGGTGGTCACTGAAGCTTTCTTT. It yields the protein CASSLPQGAVVTEAFF. The chain combines TRBV28 with TRBJ1-1; 8 bases agree with TRBD1. The germline CDR1 and CDR2 sequences are MDHEN and SYDVKM. V was clipped by 2 bases and J by 4 bases; unmatched bases: 9. The CDR3 extends over 16 amino acids.

The rearrangement uses TRBV5-1 and TRBJ2-7; 9 bases map to TRBD1. V trimming: 5 bases; J trimming: 4 bases; junction bases outside the gene matches: 7. Germline CDR1 SGHRS, CDR2 YFSETQ. This CDR3 has 14 residues. CDR3 sequence (DNA): TGCGCCAGCAGGGTTCCGGGACAGGGATACGAGCAGTACTTC. It yields the protein CASRVPGQGYEQYF.

This chain links TRBV30 with TRBJ1-6; D unresolved. Trimming cost V 3 bases and J 4 bases, with 19 bases left between them. CDR3 length: 17 residues. Germline-derived CDR1 and CDR2 are GTSNPN and SVGIG (reference sequence). This CDR3 reads CAWRNPSSYLYNSPLHF. The CDR3 region has the DNA TGTGCCTGGAGAAACCCTTCAAGTTATCTGTATAATTCACCCCTCCACTTT.

This clone has just one count. The CDR3 nucleotides read TGTGCCAGTGTTTCGGGGGATCAAGGATACGAGCAGTACTTC. Translating it yields CASVSGDQGYEQYF. The chain carries TRBV28 and TRBJ2-7; TRBD2 is a possible D gene (6 bases). The V and J ends lost 9 bases and 4 bases respectively, with 19 bases between them. The CDR3 extends over 14 amino acids. The germline CDR1 and CDR2 sequences are MDHEN and SYDVKM.

Concerning this clone: At the DNA level, this CDR3 is encoded by other sequences in the same sample as well. The chain links TRBV11-2 to TRBJ2-7; TRBD1 matches at 7 bases. The CDR3 is made up of 14 amino acids. CDR1 SGHAT and CDR2 FQNNGV come from the germline V gene. V trimming: 1 base; J trimming: 0 bases; junction bases outside the gene matches: 0. The CDR3 region has the DNA TGTGCCAGCAGCTTAGCAGGGGGCTCCTACGAGCAGTACTTC. Translation: CASSLAGGSYEQYF.

This clone showed up just a few times. The chain employs TRBV7-2 and TRBJ2-3; possibly TRBD2 for D (6 bases). CDR3 size: 14 residues. With 4 bases removed from V and 6 bases from J, the gap between germline ends came to 14 bases. Germline V gene data show CDR1 as SGHTA and CDR2 as FQGNSA. This CDR3 reads CASSSDFAGDTQYF. The CDR3, as DNA: TGTGCCAGCAGCTCGGACTTCGCGGGGGATACGCAGTATTTT.

This chain joins TRBV28 and TRBJ2-3; 15 nucleotides align to TRBD2. Unmatched junction bases numbered 8, after V lost 10 bases and J lost 9 bases. The CDR3 sequence is 14 residues long. The germline V gene has CDR1 MDHEN and CDR2 SYDVKM. CDR3 coding DNA: TGTGCCACCGTCGGACTAGCGGGAGGGGGAACGCAGTATTTT. Translating gives CATVGLAGGGTQYF.

This clone was detected once. The rearrangement links TRBV6-1 to TRBJ1-1; D remains ambiguous. V was clipped by 5 bases and J by 0 bases, with 10 bases between them. The CDR3 consists of 14 residues. CDR1 MNHNS and CDR2 SASEGT come from the germline V gene. CDR3 protein: CASSPLNMNTEAFF. The DNA of the CDR3 is TGTGCCAGCAGTCCCCTGAATATGAACACTGAAGCTTTCTTT.

The rearrangement uses TRBV6-6 and TRBJ1-2; 7 nucleotides line up with TRBD1. The CDR3 sequence is 14 residues long. Germline-derived CDR1 and CDR2 are MNHNY and SVGAGI (reference sequence). Trimming took 6 bases from V and 4 from J; bases not matched to a gene: 8. The CDR3 region has the DNA TGTGCCAGCAGCGGCCGGGACAGCCTCTATGGCTACACCTTC. Translating it yields CASSGRDSLYGYTF.

Only a few counts were recorded for this clone. The chain recombines TRBV5-1 with TRBJ1-1; TRBD1 is a possible D gene (6 bases). Trimming shortened V by 4 bases and J by 5 bases, and 15 bases separated the two germline ends. This CDR3 comprises 14 residues. Germline lookup yields CDR1 SGHRS and CDR2 YFSETQ. In nucleotides, the CDR3 is TGCGCCAGCAGCGTTGGCGCAGGGGAAACTGAAGCTTTCTTT. Its protein is CASSVGAGETEAFF. Combining the CDR3 with reference TRBV5-1 and TRBJ1-1 gives the whole variable domain KAGVTQTPRYLIKTRGQQVTLSCSPISGHRSVSWYQQTPGQGLQFLFEYFSETQRNKGNFPGRFSGRQFSNSRSEMNVSTLELGDSALYLCASSVGAGETEAFFGQGTRLTVV.

This clone was observed a single time. This chain joins TRBV19 and TRBJ2-3; TRBD1 is a possible D gene (6 bases). This CDR3 has 11 residues. Trimming took off 4 bases at V and 8 bases at J, with 7 bases between the two ends. The germline V gene encodes CDR1 LNHDA and CDR2 SQIVND (reference sequence). In DNA form, the CDR3 reads TGTGCCAGTAGTACAGGGGTTACGCAGTATTTT. Translating it yields CASSTGVTQYF.

This chain's CDR3 is CASSQDRPGASWRQETQYF. The CDR3 nucleotides read TGTGCCAGCAGCCAAGATCGGCCTGGGGCTAGCTGGAGGCAAGAGACCCAGTACTTC. V is TRBV4-2 and J is TRBJ2-5; the D call may be TRBD1 or TRBD2 (5 bases each). The CDR3 runs 19 residues. Germline V lookup: CDR1 LGHNA, CDR2 YNFKEQ. V was cut by 0 bases and J by 2 bases, with 22 bases left in between.

V gene TRBV5-1 combines with J gene TRBJ2-1, with 10 nucleotides matching TRBD1. With V trimmed by 0 bases and J by 8 bases, 5 bases remained unmatched. The CDR3 length is 15 residues. Germline lookup yields CDR1 SGHRS and CDR2 YFSETQ. This CDR3 reads CASSLGGTGEYEQFF. The DNA for the CDR3 is TGCGCCAGCAGCTTGGGCGGGACAGGGGAATATGAGCAGTTCTTC.

Regarding this clone: This sample also contains other DNA sequences that code for the same CDR3. The chain links TRBV5-1 to TRBJ1-3; possible D gene TRBD1, 6 bases. CDR1 is SGHRS, CDR2 YFSETQ, per germline. The CDR3 covers 14 residues. V dropped 3 bases and J dropped 3 bases, with 10 bases sitting between them. The DNA of the CDR3 is TGCGCCAGCAGCTCCGGGACAAGTGGAAACACCATATATTTT. Its translation: CASSSGTSGNTIYF.

The chain couples TRBV11-2 to TRBJ2-7; TRBD1 is a possible D gene (6 bases). Germline CDR1 is SGHAT and CDR2 is FQNNGV. The CDR3 consists of 12 residues. The V gene lost 5 bases and the J gene lost 8 bases, with 13 bases spanning the gap. This CDR3 is CASSTHRDKQYF. Here the CDR3 DNA reads TGTGCCAGCAGCACCCACCGGGACAAGCAGTACTTC.

The J gene is TRBJ1-1, the V gene TRBV23-1; D ambiguous. TRBV23-1 has ORF status, its function being uncertain. Trimming removed 8 bases from V and 0 bases from J, with 13 bases in between. The CDR3 is 14 amino acids. The CDR3, as DNA: TGCGCCAGCCTCGGATTACCCATGAACACTGAAGCTTTCTTT. Residues: CASLGLPMNTEAFF.

V gene TRBV5-4 combines with J gene TRBJ2-3, with D perhaps matching TRBD1 (6 bases). From germline, CDR1 is SGHNT and CDR2 YYREEE (reference sequence). V lost 0 bases, J lost 6 bases, and 14 bases lay in between. The CDR3 contains 15 residues. The CDR3 nucleotides are TGTGCCAGCAGCTTGGCGAACCAGGGGCTGGATACGCAGTATTTT. Protein sequence: CASSLANQGLDTQYF. Full variable domain (remainder filled in from reference TRBV5-4 and TRBJ2-3): ETGVTQSPTHLIKTRGQQVTLRCSSQSGHNTVSWYQQALGQGPQFIFQYYREEENGRGNFPPRFSGLQFPNYSSELNVNALELDDSALYLCASSLANQGLDTQYFGPGTRLTVL.

The V call is TRBV7-2, the J call TRBJ2-1, with a weak D call TRBD2 (5 bases). The CDR3 has 12 residues. CDR1 is SGHTA, CDR2 FQGNSA, per germline. V dropped 6 bases and J dropped 9 bases, with 12 bases sitting between them. The CDR3 DNA is TGTGCCAGCAGACCTCTAGCTGCTGAGCAGTTCTTC. This translates into CASRPLAAEQFF.

This clone was seen a few times. The CDR3 is CASSEGTGGNYGYTF. The CDR3 region has the DNA TGTGCCAGCAGTGAGGGGACAGGGGGGAACTATGGCTACACCTTC. V and J are TRBV6-1 and TRBJ1-2, with 11 bases matching TRBD1. CDR1 and CDR2 (germline): MNHNS, SASEGT. Trimming cost V 3 bases and J 2 bases; bases outside gene matches: 2. The length of the CDR3 is 15 residues.

The V gene is TRBV9, the J gene TRBJ2-5; the match to TRBD2 covers 11 bases. The CDR3 sequence is 17 residues long. V shed 0 bases, J shed 1 base, and the junction held 5 bases outside the gene matches. Germline lookup yields CDR1 SGDLS and CDR2 YYNGEE. In nucleotides, the CDR3 is TGTGCCAGCAGCGTAGGGGGTAGCGGGAGGGTCCAAGAGACCCAGTACTTC. This codes for CASSVGGSGRVQETQYF.

This clone has a count of ten or more. The chain has TRBV4-1 and TRBJ2-5; 12 positions agree with TRBD2. This CDR3 comprises 15 residues. Per germline, CDR1 MGHRA and CDR2 YSYEKL. Germline trimming cut 1 base from V and 11 bases from J; bases unmatched to any gene: 8. CDR3 nucleotides: TGCGCCAGCAGCCAAGGACTAGCGGGAGTTGGCAAGCAGTACTTC. Its protein is CASSQGLAGVGKQYF.

As to this clone: Other DNA sequences in the sample encode the same CDR3. CDR3: CASRWGTNEKLFF. The CDR3 DNA sequence: TGCGCCAGTAGGTGGGGAACTAATGAAAAACTGTTTTTT. The rearrangement joins TRBV5-1 to TRBJ1-4; D is unclear. V lost 8 bases to trimming and J lost 1 base, with 9 bases between them. This CDR3 region has 13 residues. Germline V gene sequence: CDR1 SGHRS, CDR2 YFSETQ.

V usage is TRBV19 and J usage is TRBJ1-5; D unclear. The CDR3 has 16 amino acids. The germline CDR1 and CDR2 sequences are LNHDA and SQIVND (reference sequence). V gave up 1 base and J gave up 0 bases, with 10 bases separating them. CDR3 region: CASSIGLSNSNQPQHF. CDR3 nucleotides: TGTGCCAGTAGTATAGGACTGTCGAATAGCAATCAGCCCCAGCATTTT.

This clone was recorded a few times. The V and J genes are TRBV9 and TRBJ1-2; 8 nucleotides align to TRBD1. Trimming cost V 5 bases and J 8 bases; bases outside gene matches: 8. The CDR3 sequence is 13 residues long. Germline CDR1 is SGDLS and CDR2 is YYNGEE. The CDR3 coding sequence is TGTGCCAGCAGTGGGACAGGTCGGGGGGGCTACACCTTC. It codes for CASSGTGRGGYTF.

The chain recombines TRBV6-6 with TRBJ1-5; D is uncertain. V was clipped by 6 bases and J by 8 bases, with 11 bases between them. The length of the CDR3 is 12 residues. Germline V gene sequence: CDR1 MNHNY, CDR2 SVGAGI (reference sequence). CDR3 nucleotides: TGTGCCAGCAGCCTACATGGGGAGCCCCAGCATTTT. Translated, it gives CASSLHGEPQHF.

The rearrangement joins TRBV27 to TRBJ1-5; TRBD1 agrees at 9 bases. Germline V gives CDR1 MNHEY, CDR2 SMNVEV (reference sequence). The length of the CDR3 is 15 residues. The J segment lost 4 bases and the V segment lost 4 bases, leaving 5 bases of the junction unmatched. The CDR3 here is CASSSGTGRNQPQHF. CDR3 nucleotide sequence: TGTGCCAGCAGTTCTGGGACAGGGCGTAATCAGCCCCAGCATTTT.

The chain couples TRBV5-1 to TRBJ2-3, with 8 nucleotides matching TRBD2. The germline CDR1 and CDR2 sequences are SGHRS and YFSETQ. V lost 0 bases to trimming and J lost 5 bases; unmatched junction nucleotides: 8. The CDR3 totals 16 residues. In DNA form, the CDR3 reads TGCGCCAGCAGCTTGGCTTCTAGCGGGTTCGGAGATACGCAGTATTTT. It codes for CASSLASSGFGDTQYF.